These 17 T cell receptor beta chains originate from one sample sequenced in a study of T cell responses to AZD1222 COVID-19 vaccine. Repertoires were generated with immunoSEQ multiplex PCR, while TCRdb's copy carries only in-frame clones and drops some. The data contain about 120,000 clones, approximately 92% of them seen just once; the ten biggest clones take up 3.1%. Sequences were derived from peripheral blood, sampled on day 0 of AZD1222 vaccination. The origin of the receptors is an adult in good health.

The J gene is TRBJ1-4, the V gene TRBV11-2; the D gene is possibly TRBD1 (5 bases). V was trimmed by 5 bases and J by 8 bases, leaving 12 bases between them. In germline, CDR1 is SGHAT, CDR2 FQNNGV. This CDR3 comprises 13 residues. The CDR3 spells CASSHDGGEKLFF. CDR3 sequence (DNA): TGTGCCAGCAGCCACGACGGGGGAGAAAAACTGTTTTTT.

The chain employs TRBV4-3 and TRBJ2-5; D possibly uses TRBD1 or TRBD2 (5 bases each). This CDR3 is 15 amino acids long. Trimming left V 3 bases short and J 2 bases short, with 13 bases between. Germline V gene lookup returns CDR1 LGHNA and CDR2 YSLEER. The CDR3 nucleotides read TGCGCCAGCAGCCAGGGGGTGGGCTTTCAAGAGACCCAGTACTTC. Its protein is CASSQGVGFQETQYF.

CDR3: CASSKNPRSSYEQYF. The CDR3 DNA is TGTGCCAGCAGCAAAAATCCCCGTTCAAGCTACGAGCAGTACTTC. The V call is TRBV21-1, the J call TRBJ2-7. TRBV21-1 is designated a pseudogene. This CDR3 region has 15 residues.

The rearrangement joins TRBV2 to TRBJ2-2, with D perhaps given as TRBD1 or TRBD2 (5 bases each). Germline CDR1 reads SNHLY; CDR2 reads FYNNEI. The CDR3 contains 17 residues. Trimming stripped 6 bases from V and 6 bases from J, with 23 bases between. The CDR3 spells CASRVTRGPGIAGELFF. For the CDR3, the DNA is TGTGCCAGCAGAGTTACCCGGGGCCCTGGGATAGCCGGGGAGCTGTTTTTT.

In this sample, this clone turned up once. The CDR3 DNA reads TGTGCCAGCAGCCAGGGATTGAAAGATACGCAGTATTTT. It encodes CASSQGLKDTQYF. The chain uses TRBV4-2 and TRBJ2-3; no reliable D call. V was trimmed by 3 bases and J by 5 bases, leaving 9 bases between them. Germline V gene lookup returns CDR1 LGHNA and CDR2 YNFKEQ. This CDR3 has 13 residues.

A few counts support this clone. This chain uses TRBV7-3 with TRBJ2-7, with TRBD1 matching over 9 bases. Germline lookup yields CDR1 SGHTA and CDR2 FQGTGA. The J segment lost 3 bases and the V segment lost 4 bases, leaving 4 bases of the junction unmatched. The CDR3 consists of 14 residues. CDR3 region: CASSSGTGHYEQYF. For the CDR3, the DNA is TGTGCCAGCAGCTCCGGGACAGGGCACTACGAGCAGTACTTC.

The chain joins TRBV5-1 to TRBJ1-2, with D possibly TRBD1 on 6 matching bases. This CDR3 has 16 amino acids. The germline gives CDR1 SGHRS, CDR2 YFSETQ. V was cut by 2 bases and J by 6 bases, with 20 bases left in between. The CDR3 loop is CASSFELGGLDHGYTF. The CDR3 DNA is TGCGCCAGCAGCTTCGAACTCGGGGGCCTCGACCATGGCTACACCTTC.

The J gene is TRBJ2-5, the V gene TRBV6-7; 11 bases line up with TRBD1. TRBV6-7 is identified as an open reading frame with a role that is uncertain. V lost 6 bases to trimming and J lost 4 bases; unmatched junction nucleotides: 28. This CDR3 comprises 22 residues. The DNA for the CDR3 is TGTGCCAGCAGGGGCGGCGGGCGGACAGGGGGCAAGCTCCTAGCGGGGAGAGAGACCCAGTACTTC. It encodes CASRGGGRTGGKLLAGRETQYF.

The chain links TRBV18 to TRBJ1-1; D is undetermined. V was cut by 6 bases and J by 5 bases, with 13 bases left in between. Germline CDR1 is KGHSH and CDR2 is LQKENI. The CDR3 loop spans 13 amino acids. CDR3 amino acids: CASSESGRTEAFF. CDR3 DNA sequence: TGTGCCAGCTCCGAATCGGGGAGGACTGAAGCTTTCTTT.

This rearrangement joins TRBV5-1 to TRBJ2-1; 10 bases are shared with TRBD1. CDR1 is SGHRS and CDR2 is YFSETQ in the germline V gene. The CDR3 has 14 residues. V was clipped by 5 bases and J by 7 bases; unmatched bases: 6. The CDR3 spells CASSKTGGMNEQFF. Here the CDR3 DNA reads TGCGCCAGCAGTAAGACAGGGGGCATGAATGAGCAGTTCTTC.

This clone was detected only a few times. The CDR3 loop is CASSLGLGGQETQYF. The DNA of the CDR3 is TGCGCCAGCAGCTTGGGACTAGGGGGCCAAGAGACCCAGTACTTC. This chain links TRBV5-1 with TRBJ2-5; D possibly uses TRBD1 or TRBD2 (6 bases each). Trimming took 0 bases from V and 1 from J, leaving 10 bases between them. The CDR3 length is 15 residues. Germline-derived CDR1 and CDR2 are SGHRS and YFSETQ.

Here the CDR3 DNA reads TGTGCCAGTAGTAGGAGGCCGAGTGATACGCAGTATTTT. It specifies CASSRRPSDTQYF. The chain combines TRBV19 with TRBJ2-3, with D perhaps TRBD2 (5 bases). V lost 4 bases to trimming and J lost 6 bases, with 11 bases between them. Germline V CDR1 and CDR2: LNHDA, SQIVND (reference sequence). The CDR3 covers 13 residues.

The chain is built from TRBV9 and TRBJ2-3, with D possibly being TRBD2 (7 bases). Trimming stripped 0 bases from V and 2 bases from J, with 22 bases between. The CDR3 runs 19 residues. Germline assignment: CDR1 SGDLS and CDR2 YYNGEE. This CDR3 is CASSVDPIGGGALTDTQYF. Here the CDR3 DNA reads TGTGCCAGCAGCGTAGACCCCATTGGAGGGGGGGCTCTCACAGATACGCAGTATTTT.

This chain joins TRBV27 and TRBJ2-1, with a tentative D call TRBD1 (6 bases). The CDR3 is made up of 16 amino acids. In germline, CDR1 is MNHEY, CDR2 SMNVEV (reference sequence). The ends were cut back, 10 bases at V and 2 bases at J, with 21 bases in the middle. The chain's CDR3 is CAIKPLGGLTYNEQFF. For the CDR3, the DNA is TGTGCCATCAAACCCCTAGGGGGTCTAACCTACAATGAGCAGTTCTTC.

The chain links TRBV5-1 to TRBJ1-1; 9 bases align to TRBD1. The J segment lost 3 bases and the V segment lost 2 bases, leaving 8 bases of the junction unmatched. CDR1 is SGHRS and CDR2 is YFSETQ in the germline V gene. This CDR3 region has 16 residues. In nucleotides, the CDR3 is TGCGCCAGCAGCTTAAACAGGGGGCTTGAGGACACTGAAGCTTTCTTT. It translates to CASSLNRGLEDTEAFF.

The chain uses TRBV2 and TRBJ1-1; D is uncertain. The CDR3 spans 12 residues. Germline V gene lookup returns CDR1 SNHLY and CDR2 FYNNEI. V was clipped by 6 bases and J by 1 base, with 6 bases between them. The CDR3 nucleotides are TGTGCCAGCAGCGACTCGAACACTGAAGCTTTCTTT. It is translated as CASSDSNTEAFF.

CDR3 amino acids: CASSRDSDYTF. The CDR3, as DNA: TGTGCCAGCAGTCGAGACAGCGACTACACCTTC. The chain uses TRBV2 and TRBJ1-2; maybe TRBD1 (5 bases). Germline CDR1 reads SNHLY; CDR2 reads FYNNEI. The CDR3 consists of 11 residues. Trimming cost V 5 bases and J 10 bases, with 11 bases left between them.